Below, 14 T cell receptor beta chains from the same sample are listed, as sequenced in a study of CD8 T cells in acute hepatitis C reinfection. As for time point: naive CD8 control sorted from an acute-time-point sample. Sequenced by immunoSEQ multiplex PCR; TCRdb stores in-frame clones only, minus some. The sample holds about 38,000 clones, approximately 85% seen once. Sample: naive CD8+ T cells from PBMCs. The receptors here all came from a woman aged 18-29 years who spontaneously cleared hepatitis C infection.

This clone showed up just a few times. The chain employs TRBV27 and TRBJ2-4; no firm D call. Germline CDR1 and CDR2: MNHEY and SMNVEV (reference sequence). Trimming removed 7 bases from V and 11 bases from J, with 9 bases in between. The CDR3 runs to 10 residues. The CDR3 region has the DNA TGTGCCAGCAATTATCCGCTTCAGTACTTC. Protein: CASNYPLQYF.

V is TRBV4-2 and J is TRBJ2-1; 9 bases line up with TRBD2. The CDR3 contains 15 residues. Losses at the gene ends were 3 bases for V and 10 bases for J; bases not matched to a gene: 10. The V gene's germline CDR1 is LGHNA and CDR2 YNFKEQ. CDR3 in amino acids: CASSQYSGSSIEQFF. The CDR3 DNA sequence: TGTGCCAGCAGCCAGTATAGCGGGAGTTCTATCGAGCAGTTCTTC.

This chain links TRBV27 with TRBJ2-3, with D unclear. CDR1 MNHEY and CDR2 SMNVEV come from the germline V gene (reference sequence). CDR3 length: 14 residues. V was shortened by 2 bases and J by 8 bases, with 14 bases between the two germline ends. CDR3 nucleotide sequence: TGTGCCAGCAGTTTAGTCTCCGCTTCGGGTACGCAGTATTTT. This codes for CASSLVSASGTQYF.

The chain couples TRBV4-1 to TRBJ2-3; 7 nucleotides agree with TRBD1. The germline gives CDR1 MGHRA, CDR2 YSYEKL. V trimming: 0 bases; J trimming: 1 base; junction bases outside the gene matches: 1. This CDR3 comprises 15 residues. The CDR3 sequence: CASSQDTGGTDTQYF. CDR3 coding DNA: TGCGCCAGCAGCCAAGATACAGGGGGCACAGATACGCAGTATTTT.

The J gene is TRBJ2-5, the V gene TRBV25-1, with D unresolved. V lost 1 base and J lost 4, with 10 bases in between. This CDR3 contains 14 residues. Germline loops: CDR1 MGHDK, CDR2 SYGVNS. The CDR3 sequence: CASSELKSGETQYF. The CDR3, as DNA: TGTGCCAGCAGTGAATTAAAGTCCGGAGAGACCCAGTACTTC. Combining the CDR3 with reference TRBV25-1 and TRBJ2-5 gives the whole variable domain EADIYQTPRYLVIGTGKKITLECSQTMGHDKMYWYQQDPGMELHLIHYSYGVNSTEKGDLSSESTVSRIRTEHFPLTLESARPSHTSQYLCASSELKSGETQYFGPGTRLLVL.

The chain recombines TRBV7-8 with TRBJ1-1, with TRBD1 identical over 11 bases. V lost 7 bases and J lost 5; bases outside the gene matches: 15. CDR1 and CDR2 from the germline V gene are SGHVS and FQNEAQ. This CDR3 has 17 residues. The CDR3 region is CASTLHHPGQGVTEAFF. CDR3 in DNA: TGTGCCAGCACCCTTCACCATCCGGGACAGGGGGTTACTGAAGCTTTCTTT.

The V and J genes are TRBV27 and TRBJ1-6; D unclear. Germline values: CDR1 MNHEY, CDR2 SMNVEV (reference sequence). The CDR3 totals 15 residues. Trimming removed 4 bases at V and 3 bases at J, with 10 bases between. Here the CDR3 DNA reads TGTGCCAGCAGTTCGGACTCCGTCTATAATTCACCCCTCCACTTT. This sequence encodes CASSSDSVYNSPLHF.

This chain uses TRBV5-1 with TRBJ1-1, with D tentatively TRBD1 (5 bases). The germline CDR1 and CDR2 sequences are SGHRS and YFSETQ. The CDR3 has 13 residues. Trimming pared 3 bases from V and 2 bases from J, leaving 8 bases between. In DNA form, the CDR3 reads TGCGCCAGCAGCTGGGGGACTAACACTGAAGCTTTCTTT. It specifies CASSWGTNTEAFF.

V is TRBV4-1 and J is TRBJ2-7, with 10 bases lining up with TRBD2. This CDR3 has 16 amino acids. CDR1 is MGHRA and CDR2 is YSYEKL in the germline V gene. J gave up 3 bases and V 1 base, and 6 bases lay outside the gene matches. Written as DNA, the CDR3 is TGCGCCAGCAGCCAAGCCCCCGCTAGCGGGAGCTACGAGCAGTACTTC. It translates to CASSQAPASGSYEQYF.

The table lists this clone with a count of one. The V and J genes are TRBV4-1 and TRBJ2-7, with TRBD1 as a possible D gene (6 bases). V was cut by 1 base and J by 3 bases, with 7 bases left in between. The CDR3 extends over 13 amino acids. Germline lookup yields CDR1 MGHRA and CDR2 YSYEKL. As DNA, the CDR3 is TGCGCCAGCAGCCAAGGACAGGACTACGAGCAGTACTTC. Translated, it gives CASSQGQDYEQYF.

This clone was seen only once. This chain links TRBV21-1 with TRBJ2-7; the table's D call, TRBD1, has no DNA check behind it. TRBV21-1 is annotated as a pseudogene. CDR3 length: 15 amino acids. This CDR3 is CASSTPGQGADEQYF. The CDR3, as DNA: TGTGCCAGCAGCACCCCGGGACAGGGGGCGGACGAGCAGTACTTC.

The chain has TRBV19 and TRBJ1-1; 9 bases fit TRBD1. The CDR3 consists of 17 residues. Losses at the gene ends were 8 bases for V and 3 bases for J; bases not matched to a gene: 16. In germline, CDR1 is LNHDA, CDR2 SQIVND (reference sequence). This chain's CDR3 is CASRTGTGTFFDTEAFF. CDR3 sequence (DNA): TGTGCCAGTCGGACCGGGACAGGGACGTTTTTCGACACTGAAGCTTTCTTT.

V and J are TRBV6-5 and TRBJ1-2, with 7 bases aligning to TRBD1. Trimming at V came to 2 bases and at J to 8 bases, leaving 8 bases not matched to a gene. Germline V CDR1 and CDR2: MNHEY, SVGAGI. The CDR3 consists of 14 residues. CDR3 sequence: CASSYGGDSVGYTF. The CDR3 DNA reads as TGTGCCAGCAGTTACGGAGGGGACAGCGTGGGCTACACCTTC.

The V and J genes are TRBV5-1 and TRBJ1-1, with a tentative D call TRBD1 (6 bases). The CDR3 has 14 residues. The V end was cut by 2 bases, the J end by 2 bases, with 10 bases between. Germline assignment: CDR1 SGHRS and CDR2 YFSETQ. The CDR3 here is CASSLRGANTEAFF. The CDR3 bases are TGCGCCAGCAGCTTACGGGGGGCAAACACTGAAGCTTTCTTT.